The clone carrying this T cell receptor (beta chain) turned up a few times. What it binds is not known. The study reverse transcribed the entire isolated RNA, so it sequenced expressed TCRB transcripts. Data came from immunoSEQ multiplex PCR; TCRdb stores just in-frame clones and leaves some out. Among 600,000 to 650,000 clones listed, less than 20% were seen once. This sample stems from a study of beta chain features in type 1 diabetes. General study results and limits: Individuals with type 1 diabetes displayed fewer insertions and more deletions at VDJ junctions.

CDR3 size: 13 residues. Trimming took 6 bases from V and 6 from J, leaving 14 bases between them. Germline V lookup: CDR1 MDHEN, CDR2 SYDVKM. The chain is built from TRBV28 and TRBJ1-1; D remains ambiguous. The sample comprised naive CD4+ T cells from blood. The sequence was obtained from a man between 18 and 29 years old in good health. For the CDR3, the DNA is TGTGCCAGCAGCTCACGGGGAAGGCCTGAAGCTTTCTTT. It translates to CASSSRGRPEAFF.